This record covers a single TCR beta chain. The antigen is undetermined. These data originate in a study of a mutant IDH1 vaccine in newly diagnosed glioma. Looking at the study overall: Initiation of the vaccine course occurred 4-6 weeks after radiotherapy alone, or alongside temozolomide cycles. Before enrollment, patients got radiotherapy alone, temozolomide alone, or mostly the combination.

Using immunoSEQ multiplex PCR, the repertoire was profiled, and TCRdb retains in-frame clones only, with some absent. The sample holds about 31,000 clones, around 80% seen once. Notes on the study in general: A vaccine-induced immune response developed in around 92% of the patients. Changes to the top peripheral T cell clonotypes appeared unrelated to pseudoprogression.

The sample's time point: week 11, during vaccination. Each dose delivered 300 ug of mutant IDH1 20-mer peptide subcutaneously with imiquimod. Trimming left V 1 base short and J 2 bases short, with 11 bases between. This CDR3 contains 15 residues. CDR1 is MGHDK, CDR2 SYGVNS, per germline. This sequence originates from a young man with glioma. The genes are TRBV25-1 and TRBJ1-2; no definite D call. This specimen consisted of PBMCs, obtained from a glioma patient whose treatment included an IDH1 peptide vaccine. The CDR3 protein is CASSELGRLNYGYTF. CDR3 nucleotide sequence: TGTGCCAGCAGTGAATTAGGGAGGCTCAACTATGGCTACACCTTC.